This TCR beta chain was captured in a study of patients and donors after allogeneic stem cell transplantation. This CDR3 has 14 residues. Germline values: CDR1 SEHNR, CDR2 FQNEAQ (reference sequence). With 7 bases clipped from V and 7 bases from J, the junction kept 8 bases outside the gene matches. TCRdb used MiXCR to reprocess the RT-PCR reads, holding one entry per CDR3 protein. The sample has about 960,000 distinct CDR3 sequences, approximately 19% seen once. This clonotype was detected a few times. The V gene is TRBV7-9, the J gene TRBJ2-2, with 8 nucleotides matching TRBD2. This clonotype originated in a human donor who was either an allogeneic HSCT recipient or a stem cell or donor lymphocyte infusion donor (not recorded which). It is not recorded whose cells these are; they may come from a transplant donor. What was sequenced was blood, either unsorted or a sorted T cell fraction (not recorded which). DNA for the CDR3: TGTGCCAGCACCCTCGGACTAGCTGTCGGGGAGCTGTTTTTT. Protein product: CASTLGLAVGELFF. Based on the CDR3 plus reference TRBV7-9 and TRBJ2-2, the full variable domain is DTGVSQNPRHKITKRGQNVTFRCDPISEHNRLYWYRQTLGQGPEFLTYFQNEAQLEKSRLLSDRFSAERPKGSFSTLEIQRTEQGDSAMYLCASTLGLAVGELFFGEGSRLTVL.